This T cell receptor (beta chain) was documented in a study of blood T cell repertoires in COVID-19. Across the whole study: Samples representing acute and convalescent COVID-19 were sourced from the United States, Italy and Spain.

V shed 7 bases, J shed 6 bases, and the junction held 13 bases outside the gene matches. CDR1 SQVTM and CDR2 ANQGSEA come from the germline V gene. This CDR3 comprises 14 residues. TCRdb's table, derived via immunoSEQ multiplex PCR, lists solely in-frame clones and lacks some. This table has some 130,000 clones, roughly 86% appearing once. This clonotype was obtained from a woman between 65 and 79 years old with COVID-19, enrolled during active disease. The chain carries TRBV29-1 and TRBJ1-1, with 8 bases matching TRBD1. Source material: peripheral blood. CDR3 sequence: CSALIGQGGAEAFF. In DNA form, the CDR3 reads TGCAGCGCCCTCATTGGACAGGGCGGCGCTGAAGCTTTCTTT.